This T cell receptor (beta chain) emerged from a study of blood T cell repertoires in COVID-19. Across the study: The origin of the acute and convalescent COVID-19 samples was the United States, Italy and Spain.

Germline-derived CDR1 and CDR2 are MNHEY and SMNVEV (reference sequence). CDR3 length: 19 residues. V lost 6 bases and J lost 2; bases outside the gene matches: 12. This clone was picked up one time. Profiling relied on immunoSEQ multiplex PCR, and the TCRdb table lists in-frame clones only, not all of them. The sample has about 350,000 clones, approximately 89% seen once. V is TRBV27 and J is TRBJ1-6; 11 bases are a match to TRBD1. The sequence was collected from a woman aged 55-70 years with COVID-19, enrolled during active disease. Sequencing input: peripheral blood. The CDR3 sequence is CASRPQTGQGVTYNSPLHF. The CDR3 DNA follows: TGTGCCAGCAGACCTCAGACGGGACAGGGGGTTACCTATAATTCACCCCTCCACTTT.